The next 6 T cell receptor beta chains were all read from a single sample in a study of blood T cell repertoires in COVID-19. Profiled with immunoSEQ multiplex PCR; TCRdb holds only in-frame clones, not every one. The repertoire holds about 75,000 clones, 75% to 95% seen once, with 6.9% in the top ten. Sequenced sample: peripheral blood. Receptor source: a human donor in a cohort sampled during active COVID-19.

This clone was recorded once. The V and J genes are TRBV28 and TRBJ1-1, with D perhaps TRBD1 (6 bases). This CDR3 contains 11 residues. CDR1 and CDR2 (germline): MDHEN, SYDVKM. The V end was cut by 3 bases, the J end by 11 bases, with 10 bases between. In nucleotides, the CDR3 is TGTGCCAGCAGTTTTGGACAGAGGGCTTTCTTT. This gives the protein CASSFGQRAFF.

In this sample, this clone turned up once. The rearrangement joins TRBV6-4 to TRBJ1-6; perhaps TRBD1 as D (6 bases). Germline V gives CDR1 MRHNA, CDR2 SNTAGT. Trimming cost V 5 bases and J 12 bases, with 20 bases left between them. The CDR3 covers 15 residues. CDR3 DNA: TGTGCCAGCAGTACAGGGTTTACTCCCGGAGTACCCCTCCACTTT. It encodes CASSTGFTPGVPLHF.

The sample holds one count of this clone. The chain couples TRBV6-5 to TRBJ1-6; D may be TRBD1 (6 bases). V was pared by 4 bases and J by 9 bases, with 13 bases between. Looked up from germline, CDR1 is MNHEY and CDR2 is SVGAGI. The CDR3 has 14 residues. In nucleotides, the CDR3 is TGTGCCAGCAGTTGGGGGGGCCAGCGTTCACCCCTCCACTTT. Amino acids: CASSWGGQRSPLHF.

This chain joins TRBV4-3 and TRBJ2-5, with 13 bases identical to TRBD2. V gave up 1 base and J gave up 4 bases; unmatched junction bases: 9. The germline V gene has CDR1 LGHNA and CDR2 YSLEER. This CDR3 is 18 amino acids long. CDR3: CASSQGLLAGGPGETQYF. The CDR3 DNA reads as TGCGCCAGCAGCCAAGGACTACTAGCGGGGGGGCCGGGAGAGACCCAGTACTTC.

The V and J genes are TRBV9 and TRBJ2-2; weak D call: TRBD2 (5 bases). The ends were cut back, 2 bases at V and 0 bases at J, with 14 bases in the middle. The germline gives CDR1 SGDLS, CDR2 YYNGEE. The CDR3 is 17 residues long. The chain's CDR3 is CASSVSGGVPNTGELFF. DNA for the CDR3: TGTGCCAGCAGCGTCAGCGGTGGGGTCCCGAACACCGGGGAGCTGTTTTTT.

The chain links TRBV6-5 to TRBJ2-7; TRBD1 matches at 7 bases. V shed 6 bases and J 3 bases; nucleotides not matched to a gene: 8. Looked up from germline, CDR1 is MNHEY and CDR2 is SVGAGI. This CDR3 comprises 14 residues. The CDR3 protein is CASRVDRVGYEQYF. For the CDR3, the DNA is TGTGCCAGCAGGGTCGACAGGGTCGGCTACGAGCAGTACTTC.